This T cell receptor (beta chain) appears in the sequencing data of a study of cytomegalovirus exposure and HLA in healthy donors. Study results and limitations: Relative to equally common others, HLA-associated TCR beta chains showed greater clonal expansion in a later analysis.

From germline, CDR1 is SGHRS and CDR2 YFSETQ. V lost 0 bases and J 7 bases, leaving 13 bases between the germline ends. CDR3 length: 15 amino acids. About this clone: Its antigen is unknown.

Primers included in the PCR were 60 Vbeta and 13 Jbeta primers. TCRdb keeps only in-frame clones here, not all; method: immunoSEQ multiplex PCR. Here the sample spans about 190,000 clones, roughly four fifths being singletons. The origin of this receptor is a woman aged 25 to 39 in good health and CMV-seropositive. This rearrangement joins TRBV5-1 to TRBJ1-4, with no clear D. Sequences were obtained from PBMCs. CDR3 sequence (DNA): TGCGCCAGCAGCTTGGCCGGGTGGATGGGTGAAAAACTGTTTTTT. It encodes CASSLAGWMGEKLFF. The variable domain in full, with the rest retrieved from reference TRBV5-1 and TRBJ1-4, is KAGVTQTPRYLIKTRGQQVTLSCSPISGHRSVSWYQQTPGQGLQFLFEYFSETQRNKGNFPGRFSGRQFSNSRSEMNVSTLELGDSALYLCASSLAGWMGEKLFFGSGTQLSVL.